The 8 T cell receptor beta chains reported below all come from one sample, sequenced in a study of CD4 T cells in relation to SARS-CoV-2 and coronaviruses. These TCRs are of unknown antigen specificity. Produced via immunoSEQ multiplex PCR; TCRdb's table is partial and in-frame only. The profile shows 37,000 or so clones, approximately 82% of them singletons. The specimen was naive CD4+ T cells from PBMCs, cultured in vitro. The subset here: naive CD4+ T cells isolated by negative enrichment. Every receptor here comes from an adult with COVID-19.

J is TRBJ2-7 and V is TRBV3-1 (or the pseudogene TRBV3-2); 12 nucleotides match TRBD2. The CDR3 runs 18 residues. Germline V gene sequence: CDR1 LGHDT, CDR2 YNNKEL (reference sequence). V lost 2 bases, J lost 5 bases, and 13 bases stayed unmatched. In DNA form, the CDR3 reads TGTGCCAGCAGCCAATATAGGACTAGCGGGGACTCTTTGGACGAGCAGTACTTC. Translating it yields CASSQYRTSGDSLDEQYF.

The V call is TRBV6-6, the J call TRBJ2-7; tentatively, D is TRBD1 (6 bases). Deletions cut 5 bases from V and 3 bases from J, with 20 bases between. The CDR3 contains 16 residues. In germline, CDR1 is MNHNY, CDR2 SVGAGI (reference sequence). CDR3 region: CASSGPERQDVYEQYF. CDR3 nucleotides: TGTGCCAGCAGTGGGCCCGAAAGACAGGACGTCTACGAGCAGTACTTC.

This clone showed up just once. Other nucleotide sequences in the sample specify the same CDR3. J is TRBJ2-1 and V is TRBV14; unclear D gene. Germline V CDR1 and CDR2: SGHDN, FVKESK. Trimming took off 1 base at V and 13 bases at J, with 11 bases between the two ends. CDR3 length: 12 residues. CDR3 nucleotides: TGTGCCAGCAGCCAAGTTTTCGGTGAACAGTTCTTC. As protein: CASSQVFGEQFF.

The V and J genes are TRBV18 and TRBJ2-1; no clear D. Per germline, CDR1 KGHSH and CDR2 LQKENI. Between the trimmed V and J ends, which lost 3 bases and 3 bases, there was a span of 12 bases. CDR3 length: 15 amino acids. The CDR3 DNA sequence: TGTGCCAGCTCACCGGATCAAAAAAACTACAATGAGCAGTTCTTC. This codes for CASSPDQKNYNEQFF.

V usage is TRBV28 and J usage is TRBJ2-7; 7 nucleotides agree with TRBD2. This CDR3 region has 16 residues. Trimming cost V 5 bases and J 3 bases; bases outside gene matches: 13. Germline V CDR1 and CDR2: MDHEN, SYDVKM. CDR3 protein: CASSPDGTKFDYEQYF. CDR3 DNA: TGTGCCAGCAGTCCGGACGGGACTAAATTTGACTACGAGCAGTACTTC.

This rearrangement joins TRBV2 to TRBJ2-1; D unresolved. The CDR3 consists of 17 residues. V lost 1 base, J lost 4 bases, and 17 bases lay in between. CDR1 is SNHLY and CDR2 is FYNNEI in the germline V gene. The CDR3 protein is CASSEVNRVRRYNEQFF. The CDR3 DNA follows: TGTGCCAGCAGTGAAGTGAACCGTGTCAGAAGATACAATGAGCAGTTCTTC.

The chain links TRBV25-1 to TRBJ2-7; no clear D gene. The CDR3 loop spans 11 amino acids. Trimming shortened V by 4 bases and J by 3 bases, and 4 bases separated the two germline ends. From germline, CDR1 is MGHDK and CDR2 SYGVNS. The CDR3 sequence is CASSGFYEQYF. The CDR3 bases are TGTGCCAGCAGTGGCTTCTACGAGCAGTACTTC.

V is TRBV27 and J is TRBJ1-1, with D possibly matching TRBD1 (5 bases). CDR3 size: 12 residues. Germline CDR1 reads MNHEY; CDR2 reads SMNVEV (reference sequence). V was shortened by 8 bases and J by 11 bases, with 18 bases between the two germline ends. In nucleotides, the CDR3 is TGTGCCAGCGGGGCACGAGGGTTGGCCGCTTTCTTT. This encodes CASGARGLAAFF.